The 11 T cell receptor beta chains presented below share a single source sample, sequenced in a study of CD8 T cells in ankylosing spondylitis. One entry per CDR3 protein, called by TCRdb with MiXCR from the 5' RACE reads. The sample lists some 130,000 distinct CDR3 sequences, 7.3% occurring once. The source material was blood, either unsorted or a sorted T cell fraction (not recorded which). The receptors originated from a female donor with ankylosing spondylitis or in good health (not recorded which).

The table lists this clonotype with many counts. The chain couples TRBV5-1 to TRBJ2-1; TRBD2 aligns across 10 bases. This CDR3 has 14 amino acids. J gave up 7 bases and V 3 bases, and 4 bases lay outside the gene matches. Germline lookup yields CDR1 SGHRS and CDR2 YFSETQ. CDR3 in DNA: TGCGCCAGCAGCTCCGGGACTAGCGTGAATGAGCAGTTCTTC. Residues: CASSSGTSVNEQFF.

The chain has TRBV5-4 and TRBJ2-7; TRBD1 aligns across 9 bases. This CDR3 is built from 15 residues. The V gene end was trimmed by 2 bases and the J gene end by 5 bases; junction bases not matched to a gene: 8. Germline CDR1 SGHNT, CDR2 YYREEE (reference sequence). The CDR3 loop is CASSFPGQGFNEQYF. As DNA, the CDR3 is TGTGCCAGCAGCTTTCCGGGACAGGGTTTTAACGAGCAGTACTTC.

Ten or more counts support this clonotype. The V gene is TRBV11-1, the J gene TRBJ1-1; no firm D call. This CDR3 has 14 amino acids. Trimming removed 2 bases from V and 6 bases from J, with 13 bases in between. Germline CDR1 SGHAT, CDR2 FQDESV (reference sequence). The chain's CDR3 is CASSLIGREAEAFF. In DNA form, the CDR3 reads TGTGCCAGCAGCTTAATTGGTAGGGAGGCTGAAGCTTTCTTT.

This clonotype was observed many times. J is TRBJ2-1 and V is TRBV27; D possibly corresponds to TRBD2 (7 bases). Trimming took 2 bases from V and 5 from J, leaving 16 bases between them. CDR3 length: 16 amino acids. Looked up from germline, CDR1 is MNHEY and CDR2 is SMNVEV (reference sequence). This CDR3 reads CASSLVGGRYNNEQFF. As DNA, the CDR3 is TGTGCCAGCAGTTTAGTGGGGGGGCGCTATAACAATGAGCAGTTCTTC.

V and J are TRBV7-9 and TRBJ2-3; 10 bases align to TRBD2. The CDR3 runs 14 residues. Germline V gene sequence: CDR1 SEHNR, CDR2 FQNEAQ (reference sequence). With V trimmed by 4 bases and J by 5 bases, 3 bases remained unmatched. CDR3: CASSSGLAQDTQYF. The CDR3 bases are TGTGCCAGCAGCTCGGGACTAGCGCAAGATACGCAGTATTTT.

This clonotype has a count of ten or more. The gene calls are TRBV5-1 and TRBJ2-5; 8 bases agree with TRBD1. The CDR3 totals 14 residues. Germline loops: CDR1 SGHRS, CDR2 YFSETQ. V trimming: 2 bases; J trimming: 5 bases; junction bases outside the gene matches: 5. This CDR3 is CASSLQGVGETQYF. CDR3 DNA: TGCGCCAGCAGCTTACAGGGGGTTGGTGAGACCCAGTACTTC.

This clonotype was picked up many times. J is TRBJ2-1 and V is TRBV28; D possibly matches TRBD1 or TRBD2 (5 bases each). V lost 4 bases and J lost 4, with 14 bases in between. Germline lookup yields CDR1 MDHEN and CDR2 SYDVKM. The CDR3 has 15 residues. The CDR3: CASSSTGTAYNEQFF. The CDR3 DNA follows: TGTGCCAGCAGTTCAACCGGGACCGCGTACAATGAGCAGTTCTTC.

This clonotype occurred many times. The CDR3 DNA is TGTGCCAGCAGTTTATTTTGGCCCCTTGAAAGAAACACCATATATTTT. It translates to CASSLFWPLERNTIYF. The chain couples TRBV27 to TRBJ1-3; D is uncertain. Germline V lookup: CDR1 MNHEY, CDR2 SMNVEV (reference sequence). The germline V and J ends were trimmed by 1 base and 5 bases, with 15 bases remaining between them. The CDR3 covers 16 residues.

This clonotype was seen ten or more times. The chain combines TRBV6-1 with TRBJ2-5; no firm D call. From germline, CDR1 is MNHNS and CDR2 SASEGT. V lost 8 bases, J lost 4 bases, and 17 bases lay in between. The CDR3 is made up of 14 amino acids. The CDR3 reads CASGSGISRETQYF. For the CDR3, the DNA is TGTGCCAGCGGGTCTGGGATCTCAAGAGAGACCCAGTACTTC.

This clonotype has ten or more counts. The chain is built from TRBV5-1 and TRBJ2-2, with D uncertain. CDR3 length: 14 amino acids. Germline values: CDR1 SGHRS, CDR2 YFSETQ. V was shortened by 5 bases and J by 4 bases, with 12 bases between the two germline ends. The chain's CDR3 is CASSSGVVTGELFF. The CDR3 coding sequence is TGCGCCAGCAGTTCGGGCGTAGTCACCGGGGAGCTGTTTTTT.

This clonotype was counted ten times or more. The rearrangement links TRBV7-9 to TRBJ2-2; 8 nucleotides match TRBD1. With V trimmed by 11 bases and J by 0 bases, 11 bases remained unmatched. Germline CDR1 reads SEHNR; CDR2 reads FQNEAQ (reference sequence). The CDR3 is 16 residues long. CDR3 nucleotide sequence: TGTGCCGGTGGACAGGGTATTAACCCGAACACCGGGGAGCTGTTTTTT. Its translation: CAGGQGINPNTGELFF. The full variable domain, in which reference TRBV7-9 and TRBJ2-2 provide the parts outside the CDR3, is DTGVSQNPRHKITKRGQNVTFRCDPISEHNRLYWYRQTLGQGPEFLTYFQNEAQLEKSRLLSDRFSAERPKGSFSTLEIQRTEQGDSAMYLCAGGQGINPNTGELFFGEGSRLTVL.